The 30 T cell receptor beta chains listed next were all sequenced from one sample in a study of blood T cell repertoires in COVID-19. Clones were sequenced by immunoSEQ multiplex PCR, and TCRdb holds only the in-frame ones, with some missing. Of approximately 190,000 clones detected, around 80% appear once; the ten largest clones hold less than 20%. The material sequenced was peripheral blood. The receptor set was obtained from a human donor in a cohort sampled during active COVID-19.

The rearrangement uses TRBV5-1 and TRBJ1-6; weak D call: TRBD1 (5 bases). This CDR3 spans 16 amino acids. V lost 0 bases and J 4 bases, leaving 11 bases between the germline ends. Germline CDR1 reads SGHRS; CDR2 reads YFSETQ. Here the CDR3 DNA reads TGCGCCAGCAGCTTGGGCACAGGCGTGTATAATTCACCCCTCCACTTT. Residues: CASSLGTGVYNSPLHF.

J is TRBJ2-1 and V is TRBV27, with 8 bases matching TRBD2. The CDR3 totals 14 residues. Germline V gene data show CDR1 as MNHEY and CDR2 as SMNVEV (reference sequence). Germline trimming cut 5 bases from V and 4 bases from J; bases unmatched to any gene: 4. This CDR3 reads CASSRSGGYNEQFF. The CDR3 DNA reads TGTGCCAGCAGTCGGAGCGGGGGTTACAATGAGCAGTTCTTC.

The chain has TRBV5-1 and TRBJ2-6; tentative D call: TRBD1 (5 bases). The CDR3 spans 17 residues. CDR1 and CDR2 (germline): SGHRS, YFSETQ. V lost 9 bases and J lost 0, with 19 bases in between. The DNA of the CDR3 is TGCGCCACTTCACGACAGCCTGAGAGCTCTGGGGCCAACGTCCTGACTTTC. Its protein product is CATSRQPESSGANVLTF.

This chain uses TRBV29-1 with TRBJ2-2, with 9 bases aligning to TRBD1. Germline CDR1 is SQVTM and CDR2 is ANQGSEA. The CDR3 has 15 residues. Trimming cost V 4 bases and J 5 bases; bases outside gene matches: 8. CDR3: CSVARGTGLTGELFF. The CDR3 coding sequence is TGCAGCGTTGCGAGAGGGACAGGGCTGACCGGGGAGCTGTTTTTT.

The rearrangement links TRBV6-5 to TRBJ2-2; the D gene is possibly TRBD2 (6 bases). Per the germline V gene, CDR1 is MNHEY and CDR2 is SVGAGI. CDR3 length equals 13 residues. The V gene lost 4 bases and the J gene lost 7 bases, with 10 bases spanning the gap. The CDR3 DNA sequence: TGTGCCAGCAGTTCGGGACTTGGCGGGGAGCTGTTTTTT. It specifies CASSSGLGGELFF.

In this sample, this clone turned up a few times. The chain couples TRBV16 to TRBJ1-4, with a possible D match to TRBD1 (6 bases). This CDR3 contains 19 residues. Trimming stripped 0 bases from V and 4 bases from J, with 21 bases between. Germline V gene sequence: CDR1 KGHSY, CDR2 FQNENV. CDR3: CASSQSPGRTGTLNEKLFF. As DNA, the CDR3 is TGTGCCAGCAGCCAATCGCCGGGGCGTACCGGGACACTTAATGAAAAACTGTTTTTT.

This clone turned up a few times. This chain joins TRBV6-8 and TRBJ1-5; 7 nucleotides match TRBD1. The junction had 11 bases not matched to a gene; V was cut back by 6 bases and J by 3 bases. This CDR3 contains 16 residues. CDR1 MNHGY and CDR2 SAAAGT come from the germline V gene. The CDR3 protein is CASSPKGDSSNQPQHF. CDR3 sequence (DNA): TGTGCCAGCAGCCCAAAGGGGGACAGTTCCAATCAGCCCCAGCATTTT.

CDR3 bases: TGCGCCAGCAGCCGACAGGGGGAGATGTCTGGCTACACCTTC. It specifies CASSRQGEMSGYTF. The J gene is TRBJ1-2, the V gene TRBV5-1; TRBD1 matches at 9 bases. Trimming removed 4 bases from V and 7 bases from J; junction bases left unmatched: 8. CDR1 and CDR2 (germline): SGHRS, YFSETQ. The CDR3 spans 14 residues.

This chain connects TRBV27 to TRBJ1-5, with 7 positions matching TRBD1. This CDR3 is 14 amino acids long. The germline CDR1 and CDR2 sequences are MNHEY and SMNVEV (reference sequence). V lost 5 bases, J lost 5 bases, and 6 bases stayed unmatched. CDR3 bases: TGTGCCAGCAGTCCCGGCAGGGGGGATCAGCCCCAGCATTTT. Amino acids: CASSPGRGDQPQHF.

The chain couples TRBV5-1 to TRBJ2-2; tentatively, D is TRBD1 (6 bases). The germline V and J ends were trimmed by 5 bases and 0 bases, with 11 bases remaining between them. Germline CDR1 reads SGHRS; CDR2 reads YFSETQ. There are 15 residues in the CDR3. Here the CDR3 DNA reads TGCGCCAGCAGACCCGGGACAACGAACACCGGGGAGCTGTTTTTT. This gives the protein CASRPGTTNTGELFF.

V is TRBV2 and J is TRBJ1-4; 9 bases line up with TRBD1. The CDR3 contains 14 residues. Germline V gene lookup returns CDR1 SNHLY and CDR2 FYNNEI. Germline trimming cut 7 bases from V and 7 bases from J; bases unmatched to any gene: 7. The CDR3 spells CASNGQGFGEKLFF. Written as DNA, the CDR3 is TGTGCCAGCAATGGACAGGGGTTCGGTGAAAAACTGTTTTTT. The variable domain in full, with the rest retrieved from reference TRBV2 and TRBJ1-4, is EPEVTQTPSHQVTQMGQEVILRCVPISNHLYFYWYRQILGQKVEFLVSFYNNEISEKSEIFDDQFSVERPDGSNFTLKIRSTKLEDSAMYFCASNGQGFGEKLFFGSGTQLSVL.

The rearrangement links TRBV5-4 to TRBJ2-5, with 8 bases identical to TRBD2. V shed 4 bases and J 5 bases; nucleotides not matched to a gene: 7. CDR3 size: 14 residues. CDR1 is SGHNT, CDR2 YYREEE, per germline (reference sequence). Written as DNA, the CDR3 is TGTGCCAGCAGCCGAGCGGGAGTCCGGGAGACCCAGTACTTC. Residues: CASSRAGVRETQYF. Full variable domain (remainder filled in from reference TRBV5-4 and TRBJ2-5): ETGVTQSPTHLIKTRGQQVTLRCSSQSGHNTVSWYQQALGQGPQFIFQYYREEENGRGNFPPRFSGLQFPNYSSELNVNALELDDSALYLCASSRAGVRETQYFGPGTRLLVL.

The sample holds a few counts of this clone. The V call is TRBV19, the J call TRBJ1-5; D unclear. CDR1 is LNHDA and CDR2 is SQIVND in the germline V gene (reference sequence). The ends were cut back, 5 bases at V and 0 bases at J, with 14 bases in the middle. The CDR3 is 16 amino acids. The CDR3, as DNA: TGTGCCAGTAGTCCACTAGACGGTCGTAGCAATCAGCCCCAGCATTTT. Its translation: CASSPLDGRSNQPQHF.

The chain has TRBV7-2 and TRBJ2-7; 7 bases map to TRBD1. The V segment lost 4 bases and the J segment 6 bases; nucleotides outside the gene matches: 15. There are 16 residues in the CDR3. Germline assignment: CDR1 SGHTA and CDR2 FQGNSA. The CDR3 coding sequence is TGTGCCAGCAGCTCCGGAAAGCCGGGACAGAGGTCCGAGCAGTACTTC. Amino acids: CASSSGKPGQRSEQYF.

This chain connects TRBV14 to TRBJ1-2, with D unresolved. CDR3 length: 13 residues. V was trimmed by 4 bases and J by 4 bases, leaving 10 bases between them. Per germline, CDR1 SGHDN and CDR2 FVKESK. The CDR3 nucleotides are TGTGCCAGCAGCCGCGAATTTAGCTATGGCTACACCTTC. Residues: CASSREFSYGYTF. Variable domain in full (rest from reference TRBV14 and TRBJ1-2): EAGVTQFPSHSVIEKGQTVTLRCDPISGHDNLYWYRRVMGKEIKFLLHFVKESKQDESGMPNNRFLAERTGGTYSTLKVQPAELEDSGVYFCASSREFSYGYTFGSGTRLTVV.

The chain recombines TRBV28 with TRBJ1-2, with TRBD1 identical over 12 bases. CDR1 is MDHEN, CDR2 SYDVKM, per germline. The CDR3 loop spans 17 amino acids. J was trimmed by 7 bases and V by 4 bases; bases with no gene match: 13. Written as DNA, the CDR3 is TGTGCCAGCAGTTCCGTTGTTCGGGGACAGGGGGCTCGTGGCTACACCTTC. Translated, it gives CASSSVVRGQGARGYTF.

V usage is TRBV2 and J usage is TRBJ2-3; TRBD2 matches at 8 bases. CDR3 size: 15 residues. Germline V gene data show CDR1 as SNHLY and CDR2 as FYNNEI. J gave up 4 bases and V 3 bases, and 6 bases lay outside the gene matches. The CDR3 sequence: CASSEGAGGPDTQYF. The CDR3 DNA reads TGTGCCAGCAGTGAGGGGGCGGGGGGCCCAGATACGCAGTATTTT.

The chain is built from TRBV2 and TRBJ2-7; D unclear. CDR3 size: 11 residues. Germline values: CDR1 SNHLY, CDR2 FYNNEI. Trimming took 4 bases from V and 5 from J, leaving 6 bases between them. CDR3 sequence: CASSALDEQYF. In nucleotides, the CDR3 is TGTGCCAGCAGTGCCCTTGACGAGCAGTACTTC.

The genes are TRBV29-1 and TRBJ1-3, with 10 bases lining up with TRBD1. Unmatched junction bases numbered 6, after V lost 6 bases and J lost 4 bases. The germline CDR1 and CDR2 sequences are SQVTM and ANQGSEA. The CDR3 contains 14 residues. The CDR3 loop reads CSVATGGIGNTIYF. Here the CDR3 DNA reads TGCAGCGTCGCGACAGGGGGCATCGGAAACACCATATATTTT.

The chain employs TRBV28 and TRBJ1-1; TRBD1 is a possible D gene (6 bases). The CDR3 totals 16 residues. Germline-derived CDR1 and CDR2 are MDHEN and SYDVKM. V gave up 5 bases and J gave up 6 bases, with 22 bases separating them. The CDR3 reads CASSPLYPRTDAEAFF. CDR3 DNA sequence: TGTGCCAGCAGTCCTTTATACCCCCGGACAGATGCTGAAGCTTTCTTT. The variable domain in full, completed from reference TRBV28 and TRBJ1-1, reads DVKVTQSSRYLVKRTGEKVFLECVQDMDHENMFWYRQDPGLGLRLIYFSYDVKMKEKGDIPEGYSVSREKKERFSLILESASTNQTSMYLCASSPLYPRTDAEAFFGQGTRLTVV.

V and J are TRBV5-8 and TRBJ1-5; a weak D match, TRBD1 (5 bases). The CDR3 loop spans 16 amino acids. Trimming shortened V by 0 bases and J by 1 base, and 11 bases separated the two germline ends. Germline values: CDR1 SGHTS, CDR2 YDEGEE. This CDR3 is CASSLDWRDSNQPQHF. The CDR3 DNA reads as TGTGCCAGCAGCTTGGATTGGAGGGACAGCAATCAGCCCCAGCATTTT. Full variable domain (rest looked up from reference TRBV5-8 and TRBJ1-5): EAGVTQSPTHLIKTRGQQATLRCSPISGHTSVYWYQQALGLGLQFLLWYDEGEERNRGNFPPRFSGRQFPNYSSELNVNALELEDSALYLCASSLDWRDSNQPQHFGDGTRLSIL.

The chain combines TRBV19 with TRBJ1-5, with D perhaps TRBD1 (5 bases). The CDR3 loop spans 15 amino acids. V was cut by 3 bases and J by 6 bases, with 15 bases left in between. Germline V gene lookup returns CDR1 LNHDA and CDR2 SQIVND (reference sequence). The CDR3, as DNA: TGTGCCAGTAGTATTTACCGGGGGAGTCGTCAGCCCCAGCATTTT. Translating it yields CASSIYRGSRQPQHF.

The chain joins TRBV11-2 to TRBJ2-2; a possible D gene is TRBD1 (6 bases). The V gene lost 3 bases and the J gene lost 6 bases, with 11 bases spanning the gap. Germline V lookup: CDR1 SGHAT, CDR2 FQNNGV. The length of the CDR3 is 14 residues. Here the CDR3 reads CASSLDRWAGELFF. CDR3 DNA: TGTGCCAGCAGCTTGGACAGATGGGCCGGGGAGCTGTTTTTT.

The chain is built from TRBV4-1 and TRBJ2-5; D perhaps matches TRBD2 (6 bases). CDR1 MGHRA and CDR2 YSYEKL come from the germline V gene. The CDR3 contains 15 residues. V was cut by 0 bases and J by 5 bases, with 13 bases left in between. CDR3 in DNA: TGCGCCAGCAGCCAAGAGGGAGCTAGCGAGGAGACCCAGTACTTC. Amino acid sequence: CASSQEGASEETQYF.

The rearrangement joins TRBV2 to TRBJ2-5, with 14 bases that match TRBD2. Germline values: CDR1 SNHLY, CDR2 FYNNEI. Trimming at V came to 3 bases and at J to 4 bases, leaving 4 bases not matched to a gene. This CDR3 is 16 amino acids long. The CDR3 nucleotides are TGTGCCAGCAGTGACGGGACTAGCGGGGGCTTAGAGACCCAGTACTTC. This translates into CASSDGTSGGLETQYF.

The V gene is TRBV10-1, the J gene TRBJ2-1, with 12 bases that match TRBD2. The junction had 1 base not matched to a gene; V was cut back by 4 bases and J by 9 bases. Germline CDR1 and CDR2: WNHNN and SYGVQD (reference sequence). This CDR3 has 13 amino acids. The CDR3 DNA is TGCGCCAGCAGTGGGACTAGCGGGGTTGAGCAGTTCTTC. It translates to CASSGTSGVEQFF.

The CDR3 region is CASSLGQYSGNTIYF. The CDR3 DNA reads as TGCGCCAGCAGCTTGGGACAATACTCTGGAAACACCATATATTTT. J is TRBJ1-3 and V is TRBV5-1; D gene ambiguous. The CDR3 contains 15 residues. Looked up from germline, CDR1 is SGHRS and CDR2 is YFSETQ. Trimming removed 0 bases at V and 0 bases at J, with 7 bases between.

V gene TRBV10-3 combines with J gene TRBJ2-7; weak D call: TRBD2 (5 bases). The CDR3 is 15 residues long. CDR1 is ENHRY and CDR2 is SYGVKD in the germline V gene. The ends were cut back, 2 bases at V and 3 bases at J, with 14 bases in the middle. CDR3 protein: CAISEAPRVDYEQYF. The DNA for the CDR3 is TGTGCCATCAGTGAGGCCCCGCGGGTCGACTACGAGCAGTACTTC.

Only a few counts were recorded for this clone. The chain has TRBV5-3 and TRBJ1-1; no clear D gene. TRBV5-3 is annotated as an ORF whose role is uncertain. Trimming took 4 bases from V and 7 from J, leaving 8 bases between them. CDR3 length equals 11 residues. Written as DNA, the CDR3 is TGTGCCAGAAGCATACCGGGTGAAGCTTTCTTT. Translating it yields CARSIPGEAFF.

V and J are TRBV4-1 and TRBJ1-2; 7 bases align to TRBD1. The CDR3 is 18 residues long. The trim removed 6 bases at V and 8 bases at J, leaving 24 bases unmatched. In germline, CDR1 is MGHRA, CDR2 YSYEKL. The CDR3 sequence is CASSEGTEALMGYVGYTF. The DNA for the CDR3 is TGCGCCAGCAGTGAAGGGACAGAGGCCCTTATGGGCTATGTCGGCTACACCTTC.